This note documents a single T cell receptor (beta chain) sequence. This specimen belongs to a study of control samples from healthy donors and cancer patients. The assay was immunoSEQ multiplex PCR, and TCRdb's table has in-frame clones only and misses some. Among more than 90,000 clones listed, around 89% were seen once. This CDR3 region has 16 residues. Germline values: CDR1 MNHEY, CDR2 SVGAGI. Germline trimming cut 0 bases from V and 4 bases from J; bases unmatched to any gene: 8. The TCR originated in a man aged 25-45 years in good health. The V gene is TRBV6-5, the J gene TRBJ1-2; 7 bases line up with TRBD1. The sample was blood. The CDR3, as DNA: TGTGCCAGCAGTTACTCGACGGGACAGATCAGCTATGGCTACACCTTC. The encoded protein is CASSYSTGQISYGYTF.